This TCR beta chain was observed in a study of control samples from healthy donors and cancer patients. J was trimmed by 5 bases and V by 10 bases; bases with no gene match: 3. Germline CDR1 and CDR2: KGHDR and SFDVKD. The CDR3 totals 13 residues. This clone has a single count. Sequencing was performed with immunoSEQ multiplex PCR; in TCRdb, only in-frame clones are kept and a portion is missing. The sample consists of approximately 86,000 clones, about 89% of them appearing once. This TCR was recovered from a man between 25 and 39 years old in good health. The sequencing sample was made of blood. V is TRBV24-1 and J is TRBJ2-1, with TRBD1 matching over 11 bases. The CDR3 reads CATSGQGDNEQFF. The CDR3 DNA reads TGTGCCACTTCGGGACAGGGGGACAATGAGCAGTTCTTC.